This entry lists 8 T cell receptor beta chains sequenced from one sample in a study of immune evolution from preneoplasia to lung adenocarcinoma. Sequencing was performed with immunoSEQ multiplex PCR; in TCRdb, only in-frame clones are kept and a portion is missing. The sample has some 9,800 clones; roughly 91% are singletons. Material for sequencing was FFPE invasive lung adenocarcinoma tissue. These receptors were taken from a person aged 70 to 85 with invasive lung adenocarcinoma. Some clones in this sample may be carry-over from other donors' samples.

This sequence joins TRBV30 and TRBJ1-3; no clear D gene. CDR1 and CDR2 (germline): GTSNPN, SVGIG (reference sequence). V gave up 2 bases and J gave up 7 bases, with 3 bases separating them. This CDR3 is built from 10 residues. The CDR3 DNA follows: TGTGCCTGGAGTCGCAACACCATATATTTT. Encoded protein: CAWSRNTIYF.

The CDR3 is CASSDNSNTEAFF. The CDR3 coding sequence is TGCGCCAGCAGTGATAACTCGAACACTGAAGCTTTCTTT. The gene calls are TRBV10-2 and TRBJ1-1, with no clear D. The CDR3 is made up of 13 amino acids. V lost 3 bases, J lost 1 base, and 6 bases lay in between. Germline V gene lookup returns CDR1 WSHSY and CDR2 SAAADI.

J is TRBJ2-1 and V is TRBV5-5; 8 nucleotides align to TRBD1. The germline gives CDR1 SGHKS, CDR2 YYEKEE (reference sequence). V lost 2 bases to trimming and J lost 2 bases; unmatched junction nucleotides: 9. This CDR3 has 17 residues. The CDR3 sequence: CASSLETGQGAYNEQFF. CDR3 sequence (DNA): TGTGCCAGCAGCTTAGAAACTGGACAGGGCGCCTACAATGAGCAGTTCTTC.

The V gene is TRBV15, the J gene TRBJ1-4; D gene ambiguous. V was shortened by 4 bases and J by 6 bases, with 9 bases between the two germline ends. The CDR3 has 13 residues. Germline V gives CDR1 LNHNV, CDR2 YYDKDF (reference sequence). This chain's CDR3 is CATSNGRDEKLFF. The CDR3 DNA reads TGTGCCACCAGCAACGGGCGAGATGAAAAACTGTTTTTT.

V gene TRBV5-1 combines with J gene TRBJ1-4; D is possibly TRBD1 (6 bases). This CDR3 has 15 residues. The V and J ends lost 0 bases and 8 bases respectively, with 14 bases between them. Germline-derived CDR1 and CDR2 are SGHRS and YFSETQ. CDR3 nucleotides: TGCGCCAGCAGCTTGGCCGCGGGGGCTGGGGAAAAACTGTTTTTT. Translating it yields CASSLAAGAGEKLFF. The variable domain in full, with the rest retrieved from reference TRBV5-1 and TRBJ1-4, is KAGVTQTPRYLIKTRGQQVTLSCSPISGHRSVSWYQQTPGQGLQFLFEYFSETQRNKGNFPGRFSGRQFSNSRSEMNVSTLELGDSALYLCASSLAAGAGEKLFFGSGTQLSVL.

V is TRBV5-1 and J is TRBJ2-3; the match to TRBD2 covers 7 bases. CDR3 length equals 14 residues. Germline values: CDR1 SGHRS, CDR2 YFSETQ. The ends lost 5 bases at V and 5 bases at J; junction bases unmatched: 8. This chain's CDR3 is CASRAGPPGDTQYF. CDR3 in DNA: TGCGCCAGCAGAGCGGGACCCCCGGGAGATACGCAGTATTTT.

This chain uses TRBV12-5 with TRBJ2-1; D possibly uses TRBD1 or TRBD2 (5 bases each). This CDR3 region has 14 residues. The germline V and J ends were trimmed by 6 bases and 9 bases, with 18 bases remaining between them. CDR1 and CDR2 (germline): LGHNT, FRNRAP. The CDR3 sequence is CASGEGAEGSEQFF. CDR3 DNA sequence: TGTGCTAGTGGAGAAGGGGCCGAGGGGTCTGAGCAGTTCTTC.

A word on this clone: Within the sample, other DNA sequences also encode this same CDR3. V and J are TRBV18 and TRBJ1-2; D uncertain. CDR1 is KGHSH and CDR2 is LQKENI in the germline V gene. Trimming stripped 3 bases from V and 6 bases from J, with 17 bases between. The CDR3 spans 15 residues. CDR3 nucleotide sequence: TGTGCCAGCTCACCCCAGGAGGGAACAGTGGATGGCTACACCTTC. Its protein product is CASSPQEGTVDGYTF.